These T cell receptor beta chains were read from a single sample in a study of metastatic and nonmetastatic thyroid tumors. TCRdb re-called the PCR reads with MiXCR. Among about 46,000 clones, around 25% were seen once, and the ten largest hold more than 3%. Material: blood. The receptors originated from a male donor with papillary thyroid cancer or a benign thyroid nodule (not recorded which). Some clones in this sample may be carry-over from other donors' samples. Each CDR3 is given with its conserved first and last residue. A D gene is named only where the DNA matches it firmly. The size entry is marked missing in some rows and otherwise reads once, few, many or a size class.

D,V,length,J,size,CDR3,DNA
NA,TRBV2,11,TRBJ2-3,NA,CASRATDTQYF,TGTGCCAGCAGAGCCACAGATACGCAGTATTTT
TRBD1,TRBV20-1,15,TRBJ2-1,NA,CSARDPGQGNNEQFF,TGCAGTGCTAGAGACCCGGGACAGGGGAACAATGAGCAGTTCTTC
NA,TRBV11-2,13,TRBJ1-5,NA,CASSLQPDQPQHF,TGTGCCAGCAGCTTACAGCCTGATCAGCCCCAGCATTTT
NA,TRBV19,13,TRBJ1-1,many,CATEGDGRTEAFF,TGTGCCACCGAGGGGGACGGACGGACTGAAGCTTTCTTT
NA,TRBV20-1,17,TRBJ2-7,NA,CSARDSTGTQDPYEQYF,TGCAGTGCTAGAGATTCAACCGGGACGCAGGACCCCTACGAGCAGTACTTC
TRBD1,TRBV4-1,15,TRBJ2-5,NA,CASSRFGTVQETQYF,TGCGCCAGCAGCCGATTTGGGACAGTCCAAGAGACCCAGTACTTC
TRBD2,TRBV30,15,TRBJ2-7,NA,CAWRGRLAASYEQYF,TGTGCCTGGAGGGGGAGGCTAGCGGCTTCCTACGAGCAGTACTTC
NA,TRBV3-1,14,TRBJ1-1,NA,CASRAGESNTEAFF,TGTGCCAGCAGAGCAGGGGAAAGTAACACTGAAGCTTTCTTT
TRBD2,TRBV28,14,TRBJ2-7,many,CASSPPGGPYEQYF,TGTGCCAGCAGTCCCCCGGGGGGGCCCTACGAGCAGTACTTC
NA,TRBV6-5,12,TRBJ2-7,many,CASSYSRVSQYF,TGTGCCAGCAGTTACTCGAGGGTCAGCCAATACTTC
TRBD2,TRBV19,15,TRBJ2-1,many,CASSLTAGGYNEQFF,TGTGCCAGTAGTTTAACAGCGGGAGGGTACAATGAGCAGTTCTTC